The 15 T cell receptor beta chains below come from one sample, sequenced in a study of TIL therapy for anti-PD-1-resistant metastatic lung cancer. Sequencing used immunoSEQ v3. The data were produced by immunoSEQ multiplex PCR, yet TCRdb's version contains in-frame clones alone and is incomplete. The table shows approximately 50,000 clones, with about 81% occurring only once. Time point described: pre-treatment sample, taken before nivolumab and TIL therapy. Here the sequenced sample was blood, taken at baseline. These receptors came from a person between 25 and 79 years old with non-small cell lung cancer.

The rearrangement links TRBV19 to TRBJ2-3, with 9 bases that match TRBD2. Germline CDR1 LNHDA, CDR2 SQIVND (reference sequence). Losses at the gene ends were 3 bases for V and 1 base for J; bases not matched to a gene: 8. This CDR3 has 17 amino acids. CDR3 nucleotides: TGTGCCAGTAGTATTCGAATAGCGGGAGTAGGCACAGATACGCAGTATTTT. Protein: CASSIRIAGVGTDTQYF.

The chain couples TRBV4-3 to TRBJ2-7; tentatively, D is TRBD1 or TRBD2 (5 bases each). The germline V gene encodes CDR1 LGHNA and CDR2 YSLEER. Trimming cost V 0 bases and J 1 base, with 19 bases left between them. The CDR3 has 18 residues. The CDR3 DNA reads as TGCGCCAGCAGCCAAGATCTTGGGTCGTTTGGGACGTCCTACGAGCAGTACTTC. It is translated as CASSQDLGSFGTSYEQYF.

A single count supports this clone. The rearrangement uses TRBV27 and TRBJ1-5; D unclear. CDR1 is MNHEY, CDR2 SMNVEV, per germline (reference sequence). The CDR3 has 14 residues. Trimming stripped 6 bases from V and 2 bases from J, with 11 bases between. DNA for the CDR3: TGTGCCAGCAGACGGGCAGGAGGCAATCAGCCCCAGCATTTT. This codes for CASRRAGGNQPQHF.

V gene TRBV4-3 combines with J gene TRBJ1-2; a weak D match, TRBD1 (6 bases). From germline, CDR1 is LGHNA and CDR2 YSLEER. V dropped 1 base and J dropped 2 bases, with 8 bases sitting between them. The CDR3 loop spans 14 amino acids. The CDR3 is CASSQARGNYGYTF. In nucleotides, the CDR3 is TGCGCCAGCAGCCAAGCAAGGGGGAACTATGGCTACACCTTC.

The V and J genes are TRBV9 and TRBJ2-6, with D hard to call. V lost 4 bases to trimming and J lost 4 bases, with 18 bases between them. The CDR3 totals 17 residues. Germline-derived CDR1 and CDR2 are SGDLS and YYNGEE. The chain's CDR3 is CASSSPIWGWGANVLTF. The DNA for the CDR3 is TGTGCCAGCAGCTCGCCGATCTGGGGTTGGGGGGCCAACGTCCTGACTTTC.

The chain is built from TRBV7-2 and TRBJ2-5; TRBD2 aligns across 9 bases. CDR3 length equals 16 residues. With 5 bases clipped from V and 4 bases from J, the junction kept 11 bases outside the gene matches. Looked up from germline, CDR1 is SGHTA and CDR2 is FQGNSA. As DNA, the CDR3 is TGTGCCAGCAGCCCTACCGGACTAGCGAACGGAGAGACCCAGTACTTC. It codes for CASSPTGLANGETQYF.

Only one count was recorded for this clone. CDR3 coding DNA: TGTGCCAGCAGCTTAGCAGGGGGGGATACGCAGTATTTT. It yields the protein CASSLAGGDTQYF. The J gene is TRBJ2-3, the V gene TRBV7-9, with D possibly called TRBD1 or TRBD2 (6 bases each). The germline gives CDR1 SEHNR, CDR2 FQNEAQ (reference sequence). V was pared by 0 bases and J by 6 bases, with 7 bases between. The CDR3 covers 13 residues.

This chain uses TRBV5-5 with TRBJ2-1; 8 bases align to TRBD2. V shed 4 bases, J shed 2 bases, and the junction held 2 bases outside the gene matches. Germline lookup yields CDR1 SGHKS and CDR2 YYEKEE (reference sequence). CDR3 length: 14 residues. As DNA, the CDR3 is TGTGCCAGCAGCCCGGGACTAGCCTACAATGAGCAGTTCTTC. Translation gives CASSPGLAYNEQFF.

V is TRBV7-8 and J is TRBJ2-1, with 13 bases that match TRBD2. In germline, CDR1 is SGHVS, CDR2 FQNEAQ. The junction had 13 bases not matched to a gene; V was cut back by 5 bases and J by 9 bases. This CDR3 region has 17 residues. Here the CDR3 reads CASSRIRLAGGDSEQFF. CDR3 DNA sequence: TGTGCCAGCAGCCGTATTCGACTAGCGGGAGGTGACAGTGAGCAGTTCTTC.

The CDR3 DNA sequence: TGTGCCAGCAGCATCGGACAGGGGGAGACCCAGTACTTC. Its protein product is CASSIGQGETQYF. This chain connects TRBV5-4 to TRBJ2-5; 9 bases align to TRBD1. Germline V gives CDR1 SGHNT, CDR2 YYREEE (reference sequence). V lost 4 bases to trimming and J lost 5 bases; unmatched junction nucleotides: 3. The CDR3 has 13 residues.

The chain is built from TRBV6-5 and TRBJ1-5, with no clear D. V dropped 4 bases and J dropped 0 bases, with 13 bases sitting between them. The CDR3 runs to 16 residues. Germline CDR1 reads MNHEY; CDR2 reads SVGAGI. CDR3 amino acids: CASSSPAGYSNQPQHF. Here the CDR3 DNA reads TGTGCCAGCAGTTCCCCGGCAGGCTATAGCAATCAGCCCCAGCATTTT.

The chain carries TRBV27 and TRBJ1-2; TRBD1 matches 12 bases. The germline V gene has CDR1 MNHEY and CDR2 SMNVEV (reference sequence). CDR3 length: 13 amino acids. V shed 5 bases, J shed 6 bases, and the junction held 1 base outside the gene matches. The CDR3 spells CASSRDRGHGYTF. The CDR3 nucleotides read TGTGCCAGCAGTCGGGACAGGGGGCATGGCTACACCTTC.

A few counts support this clone. The chain combines TRBV2 with TRBJ1-5; the D gene is possibly TRBD1 (5 bases). The CDR3 length is 15 residues. Germline CDR1 is SNHLY and CDR2 is FYNNEI. Trimming removed 8 bases at V and 6 bases at J, with 20 bases between. The CDR3 region is CASGPRSGGSQPQHF. The CDR3 nucleotides are TGTGCCAGCGGGCCCCGGTCGGGGGGAAGTCAGCCCCAGCATTTT.

The V call is TRBV5-4, the J call TRBJ2-5; weak D call: TRBD1 (6 bases). The germline V and J ends were trimmed by 6 bases and 1 base, with 10 bases remaining between them. The CDR3 runs to 13 residues. Germline lookup yields CDR1 SGHNT and CDR2 YYREEE (reference sequence). The CDR3 sequence: CASIPDSQETQYF. CDR3 DNA: TGTGCCAGCATCCCGGACAGCCAAGAGACCCAGTACTTC.

This chain uses TRBV7-8 with TRBJ2-2; the match to TRBD2 covers 13 bases. J gave up 0 bases and V 4 bases, and 2 bases lay outside the gene matches. CDR1 is SGHVS and CDR2 is FQNEAQ in the germline V gene. CDR3 length: 17 residues. The DNA of the CDR3 is TGTGCCAGCAGCTGGGGACTAGCGGGACCGAACACCGGGGAGCTGTTTTTT. Translating it yields CASSWGLAGPNTGELFF.